One and the same sample provided the 7 T cell receptor beta chains below, sequenced in a study of identifying expanded T cells in peripheral blood. Some clones are missing from TCRdb's copy, which holds only in-frame ones; the method was immunoSEQ multiplex PCR. The sample yields around 95,000 clones, 80% to 90% seen once. Sequencing was performed on blood. Source of these receptors: a person aged 18 to 75 in good health.

The chain couples TRBV7-8 to TRBJ2-1; D may match TRBD1 or TRBD2 (5 bases each). This CDR3 has 16 residues. V was clipped by 1 base and J by 2 bases, with 12 bases between them. Looked up from germline, CDR1 is SGHVS and CDR2 is FQNEAQ. Here the CDR3 DNA reads TGTGCCAGCAGCTTAGAGGGCATGGGGGCCTACAATGAGCAGTTCTTC. It translates to CASSLEGMGAYNEQFF.

The gene calls are TRBV30 and TRBJ2-7; 10 bases line up with TRBD1. The CDR3 runs to 14 residues. Per germline, CDR1 GTSNPN and CDR2 SVGIG (reference sequence). After removal of 2 bases from V and 1 base from J, the junction contained 2 bases not matched to a gene. The CDR3 here is CAWSPGQGSYEQYF. Here the CDR3 DNA reads TGTGCCTGGAGTCCGGGACAGGGGTCCTACGAGCAGTACTTC.

This chain joins TRBV6-1 and TRBJ2-7, with 8 bases identical to TRBD1. Germline trimming cut 7 bases from V and 2 bases from J; bases unmatched to any gene: 10. The CDR3 loop spans 15 amino acids. CDR1 and CDR2 from the germline V gene are MNHNS and SASEGT. CDR3: CASKRFQGAPYEQYF. The CDR3 bases are TGTGCCAGCAAGCGTTTCCAGGGGGCCCCCTACGAGCAGTACTTC.

The V and J genes are TRBV19 and TRBJ1-4; weak D call: TRBD1 (6 bases). The CDR3 loop spans 15 amino acids. Germline V gene sequence: CDR1 LNHDA, CDR2 SQIVND (reference sequence). V was pared by 4 bases and J by 8 bases, with 17 bases between. The CDR3 bases are TGTGCCAGTAGTACCGAGACAGGTGGCCGGGAAAAACTGTTTTTT. Amino acid sequence: CASSTETGGREKLFF.

The V call is TRBV7-2, the J call TRBJ1-1, with a possible D match to TRBD1 (6 bases). The V gene lost 4 bases and the J gene lost 1 base, with 19 bases spanning the gap. The CDR3 runs to 17 residues. Germline V gene data show CDR1 as SGHTA and CDR2 as FQGNSA. CDR3 amino acids: CASSSPGLTGGNTEAFF. The CDR3, as DNA: TGTGCCAGCAGCTCCCCCGGGTTGACAGGTGGGAACACTGAAGCTTTCTTT.

This chain joins TRBV30 and TRBJ1-3, with D maybe TRBD1 (5 bases). The CDR3 is made up of 14 amino acids. The V end was cut by 5 bases, the J end by 6 bases, with 17 bases between. Germline V gene lookup returns CDR1 GTSNPN and CDR2 SVGIG (reference sequence). The chain's CDR3 is CAWGWGRGENTIYF. The CDR3 DNA follows: TGTGCCTGGGGGTGGGGACGAGGTGAAAACACCATATATTTT.

This chain uses TRBV7-9 with TRBJ2-1; 7 bases match TRBD1. V gave up 5 bases and J gave up 6 bases; unmatched junction bases: 10. Germline loops: CDR1 SEHNR, CDR2 FQNEAQ (reference sequence). This CDR3 is 15 amino acids long. The CDR3: CASSPADRVGNEQFF. The CDR3 bases are TGTGCCAGCAGCCCAGCCGACAGGGTTGGCAATGAGCAGTTCTTC.